These T cell receptor beta chains were read from a single sample in a study of neurological immune-mediated disorders. From the 5' RACE reads, TCRdb called clonotypes with MiXCR, one entry per CDR3 protein. The sample carries under 85,000 distinct CDR3 sequences, 10% recorded once. Sequences were obtained from PBMCs. Every receptor here comes from a man aged 40-55 years in good health. Both conserved end residues are part of each CDR3. A D gene is named only where the DNA matches it firmly. Size values are once, few and many counts, or a class for expanded clones, and some rows have none.

TRBV9,TRBJ1-2,15,many,-,TGTGCCAGCAGCATCGCCCCCGGGGGATCTAATGGCTACACCTTC,CASSIAPGGSNGYTF
TRBV5-1,TRBJ2-7,15,few,TRBD2,TGCGCCAGCAGCTTGGTAGCGGGAGGTTCCTACGAGCAGTACTTC,CASSLVAGGSYEQYF
TRBV7-9,TRBJ1-1,14,-,-,TGTGCCAACAGCTTCGGGCAGGGCAACACTGATGCTTTCTTT,CANSFGQGNTDAFF
TRBV28,TRBJ2-3,16,many,TRBD1,TGTGCCAGCAGTCATAGGACAGGGGAGGGCACAGATACGCAGTATTTT,CASSHRTGEGTDTQYF
TRBV7-2,TRBJ1-1,17,many,-,TGTGCCAGCAGCTCTTCGGGGACGGGGGGAACCGGCACTGAAGCTTTCTTT,CASSSSGTGGTGTEAFF
TRBV5-1,TRBJ2-7,13,many,TRBD2,TGCGCCAGCGCGGGGCGGGAGGGCCGAGAGCAGTACTTC,CASAGREGREQYF
TRBV5-1,TRBJ1-1,15,many,-,TGCGCCAGCAGCTTGGTGGCCGGATTGAACACTGAAGCTTTCTTT,CASSLVAGLNTEAFF
TRBV6-6,TRBJ1-1,14,many,-,TGTGCCAGCAGTTCCAGCAGCGGGCACGCTGAAGCTTTCTTT,CASSSSSGHAEAFF
TRBV5-1,TRBJ2-7,13,-,TRBD1,TGCGCCAGCAGCTTTGACAGGGGTTACGAGCAGTACTTC,CASSFDRGYEQYF
TRBV5-1,TRBJ1-1,14,many,-,TGCGCCAGCAGCTGGGGCCGGCAGGGCGCTGAAGCTTTCTTT,CASSWGRQGAEAFF
TRBV29-1,TRBJ2-7,15,few,-,TGCAGCGTTGAAGATCTTCATGATGAGACGTACGAGCAGTACTTC,CSVEDLHDETYEQYF
TRBV5-1,TRBJ1-1,15,many,-,TGCGCCAGCAGCCCACAGGGTGGTAGGAGCACTGAAGCTTTCTTT,CASSPQGGRSTEAFF
TRBV5-1,TRBJ2-5,14,many,-,TGCGCCAGCAGCCCCGCAGCGGCGCGAGAGACCCAGTACTTC,CASSPAAARETQYF
TRBV7-9,TRBJ2-3,15,many,TRBD2,TGTGCCAGCAGCTTGTGGACTAGCGGTACAGATACGCAGTATTTT,CASSLWTSGTDTQYF
TRBV7-3,TRBJ2-1,13,-,TRBD2,TGTGTCAGCAGCCCAGGACTAGCAAGTGAGCAGTTCTTC,CVSSPGLASEQFF
TRBV7-2,TRBJ2-1,15,many,-,TGTGCCAGCAGCTTAGATACAAGAGCCTACAATGAGCAGTTCTTC,CASSLDTRAYNEQFF
TRBV6-5,TRBJ2-5,14,many,TRBD1,TGTGCCAGCAAAAGGACAGGCCTTGGAGAGACCCAGTACTTC,CASKRTGLGETQYF
TRBV21-1,TRBJ2-2,15,many,-,TGTGCCAGCAGTACTGCAACTGGAGCCACCGGGGAGCTGTTTTTT,CASSTATGATGELFF
TRBV2,TRBJ1-3,14,many,TRBD1,TGTGCCAGCAGTGCCTCGGGACAGGAGAACACCATATATTTT,CASSASGQENTIYF
TRBV11-2,TRBJ1-4,15,many,-,TGTGCCAGCAGCTCCCGTTCGGGACATAATGAAAAACTGTTTTTT,CASSSRSGHNEKLFF
TRBV9,TRBJ2-7,13,many,-,TGTGCCAGCAGCGTAGTTCCGGGTTACGAGCAGTACTTC,CASSVVPGYEQYF
TRBV20-1,TRBJ2-2,14,many,TRBD2,TGCAGTGCTACGTTTAGCGGGAATACCGGGGAGCTGTTTTTT,CSATFSGNTGELFF
TRBV5-1,TRBJ1-2,15,many,-,TGCGCCAGCAGCTTGGACACCTTTTCTAACTATGGCTACACCTTC,CASSLDTFSNYGYTF
TRBV5-1,TRBJ2-5,16,many,TRBD2,TGCGCCAGCAGCCCGGGACTAGCGGGGGGTCAAGAGACCCAGTACTTC,CASSPGLAGGQETQYF
TRBV19,TRBJ1-3,16,-,TRBD1,TGTGCCAGTTGTACCACAGGGGGATCATCTGGAAACACCATATATTTT,CASCTTGGSSGNTIYF
TRBV29-1,TRBJ2-5,14,once,-,TGCAGCGTTGAAGAATATGTGTACGGAGAGACCCAGTACTTC,CSVEEYVYGETQYF
TRBV4-2,TRBJ2-3,18,many,TRBD2,TGTGCCAGCAGCCAGGTTCCGGGACTAGCGGGAGAGGGGGATACGCAGTATTTT,CASSQVPGLAGEGDTQYF
TRBV29-1,TRBJ1-4,12,many,-,TGCAGCGTCATGGGGGATAATGAAAAACTGTTTTTT,CSVMGDNEKLFF
TRBV7-6,TRBJ2-1,10,-,TRBD2,TGTGCGAGCGGGACGGATGAGCAGTTCTTC,CASGTDEQFF
TRBV18,TRBJ2-6,16,-,TRBD1,TGTGCCAGCTCATCGAACAGGGGTGCTGGGGCCAACGTCCTGACTTTC,CASSSNRGAGANVLTF
TRBV20-1,TRBJ2-3,15,many,TRBD2,TGCAGTGCTAGAGAGGGACTAGCAGCGGCAGATACGCAGTATTTT,CSAREGLAAADTQYF
TRBV7-9,TRBJ1-2,12,many,-,TGTGCCAGCACATTTACAGCGTATGGCTACACCTTC,CASTFTAYGYTF
TRBV5-6,TRBJ2-2,14,many,-,TGTGCCAGCAGCAGGACGGTGAACACCGGGGAGCTGTTTTTT,CASSRTVNTGELFF
TRBV5-1,TRBJ2-3,16,-,-,TGCGTAAGCAGCCGTACTTTCCCCCCGACAGCAGATACGCAGTATTTT,CVSSRTFPPTADTQYF
TRBV10-3,TRBJ2-2,17,-,TRBD2,TGTGCCATCAGGGATTTGACTAGCGGGAGGTCCACCGGGGAGCTGTTTTTT,CAIRDLTSGRSTGELFF
TRBV20-1,TRBJ1-2,13,-,-,TGCAGTGCTAGAGGCCCCCGGAACTATGGCTACACCTTC,CSARGPRNYGYTF
TRBV5-1,TRBJ2-2,13,many,-,TGCGCCAGCAGCTTGGAAGGTCCCGGGGAGCTGTTTTTT,CASSLEGPGELFF